These 3 T cell receptor beta chains were all obtained from the same sample, sequenced in a study of shared clonotypes between healthy human individuals. Sequencing was performed with immunoSEQ multiplex PCR; in TCRdb, only in-frame clones are kept and a portion is missing. The sample carries over 850,000 clones, approximately 80% recorded once. The material sequenced was memory CD4+ T cells from PBMCs. Subset meaning: CD45RA-negative fraction. Receptor source: a man aged 18-30 years in good health. Some clones in this sample may be carry-over from other donors' samples.

The gene calls are TRBV5-5 and TRBJ1-2; 7 bases agree with TRBD1. The J segment lost 2 bases and the V segment lost 0 bases, leaving 4 bases of the junction unmatched. CDR1 SGHKS and CDR2 YYEKEE come from the germline V gene (reference sequence). The CDR3 is 15 residues long. CDR3: CASSLALDRNYGYTF. CDR3 bases: TGTGCCAGCAGCTTGGCCCTGGACAGGAACTATGGCTACACCTTC.

This chain joins TRBV4-2 and TRBJ2-7; 9 bases fit TRBD2. The length of the CDR3 is 17 residues. The germline CDR1 and CDR2 sequences are LGHNA and YNFKEQ. V was clipped by 4 bases and J by 0 bases; unmatched bases: 10. The CDR3 reads CASSRQLAGASSYEQYF. The CDR3, as DNA: TGTGCCAGCAGCCGACAGTTAGCGGGAGCGAGCTCCTACGAGCAGTACTTC.

CDR3 region: CATTPRRGSYEQYF. Here the CDR3 DNA reads TGTGCCACGACCCCACGGCGCGGTTCCTACGAGCAGTACTTC. The chain links TRBV2 to TRBJ2-7; D not certain. The germline V gene has CDR1 SNHLY and CDR2 FYNNEI. This CDR3 has 14 residues. Trimming cost V 10 bases and J 1 base, with 17 bases left between them.